This entry is about one TCR beta chain. This CDR3 has 14 amino acids. The germline V gene encodes CDR1 LGHNA and CDR2 YSLEER. Deletions cut 3 bases from V and 9 bases from J, with 15 bases between. With a J-beta primer mix and a sample-barcoded 5' primer, a second PCR ran about 7 to 11 cycles. Each cDNA molecule was tagged by a template-switch adaptor with 12 random nucleotides. TCRdb processed the 5' RACE reads anew with MiXCR; each CDR3 protein has one entry. There are about 1.1 million distinct CDR3 sequences in the sample; 35% to 40% occur only once, and around 14% lies in the top ten. This sample stems from a study of blood T cells in healthy people across ages.

This clonotype originated in a man younger than 35 in good health. The source material was blood. The chain employs TRBV4-3 and TRBJ2-1; D may be TRBD2 (6 bases). This CDR3 reads CASSHRSGDSEQFF. CDR3 bases: TGCGCCAGCAGCCATAGGAGTGGGGACTCTGAGCAGTTCTTC.